This T cell receptor (beta chain) stems from a study of T cell repertoires in cytomegalovirus infection. At the level of the study: A matching HLA type, together with CMV infection, was signaled by public TCR beta signatures.

TCRdb reprocessed the reads with MiXCR, giving one entry per CDR3 protein. The table lists 350,000 to 500,000 distinct CDR3 sequences, around 32% of them singletons. In its sample, this clonotype was seen a few times. The antigen is undetermined. Whole-study results and caveats: Summed frequency of shared TCR beta families picked out CMV carriers who also had the relevant HLA. Ex vivo, HLA-C-restricted CMV-specific TCR beta clonotypes prevailed over the rest of the response.

CDR1 SNHLY and CDR2 FYNNEI come from the germline V gene. The CDR3 is 17 residues long. Trimming cost V 3 bases and J 5 bases, with 20 bases left between them. V and J are TRBV2 and TRBJ2-1; possibly TRBD2 for D (6 bases). Sequences were obtained from PBMCs. The TCR sequence derives from a human donor in good health (CMV status not recorded). Some clones in this sample may be carry-over from other donors' samples. For the CDR3, the DNA is TGTGCCAGCAGTGATGGGGTAGCGGAGGTTAGAGACAATGAGCAGTTCTTC. Protein: CASSDGVAEVRDNEQFF.